The rows below give T cell receptor beta chains drawn from one sample of a study of blood T cell dynamics during melanoma immunotherapy. Clones were read by immunoSEQ multiplex PCR, and TCRdb kept only the in-frame ones, dropping some. This sample yields 15,000 to 20,000 clones, of which more than 85% are seen a single time; about 2% belongs to the top ten. The input for sequencing was blood, taken from a patient treated with checkpoint blockade. Receptors were obtained from a human donor with melanoma. CDR3s include the opening cysteine and the closing phenylalanine or tryptophan. The order of the fields is clone size, D gene, J gene, V gene, CDR3 protein, CDR3 DNA. The D gene is left open where the match is weak. Clone size is shown for a subset of rows, as once, few, many or a class of expanded clone.

NA TRBD1 TRBJ1-1 TRBV7-8 CASRPQGGTEAFF TGTGCCAGCAGACCACAGGGGGGGACTGAAGCTTTCTTT
NA NA TRBJ1-1 TRBV10-1 CASSESGANTEAFF TGCGCCAGCAGTGAGTCGGGGGCGAACACTGAAGCTTTCTTT
NA NA TRBJ1-5 TRBV7-8 CASSSRDDNQPQHF TGTGCCAGCAGCAGCCGGGACGACAATCAGCCCCAGCATTTT
NA TRBD1 TRBJ1-5 TRBV7-8 CASSLAGTGGNQPQHF TGTGCCAGCAGCTTAGCGGGGACAGGGGGCAATCAGCCCCAGCATTTT
NA TRBD2 TRBJ2-7 TRBV19 CASSIGGGGTYEQYF TGTGCCAGTAGTATAGGTGGCGGGGGGACCTACGAGCAGTACTTC
NA TRBD1 TRBJ1-4 TRBV9 CASSVPGQGNEKLFF TGTGCCAGCAGCGTTCCAGGACAGGGCAATGAAAAACTGTTTTTT
NA NA TRBJ1-5 TRBV19 CASSITGQPQHF TGTGCCAGTAGTATTACGGGTCAGCCCCAGCATTTT
NA NA TRBJ1-4 TRBV29-1 CSVEGQLNEKLFF TGCAGCGTTGAAGGACAGCTTAATGAAAAACTGTTTTTT
once TRBD1 TRBJ2-3 TRBV12-5 CASGLRGRGQGSTDTQYF TGTGCTAGTGGTTTGCGGGGACGGGGACAGGGAAGCACAGATACGCAGTATTTT
NA NA TRBJ1-2 TRBV6-5 CASSPLDRNYGYTF TGTGCCAGCAGTCCCCTCGACAGGAACTATGGCTACACCTTC
few NA TRBJ2-4 TRBV19 CASSWADGNIQYF TGTGCCAGTAGTTGGGCTGATGGGAACATTCAGTACTTC
NA NA TRBJ1-1 TRBV5-4 CASNLDPNTEAFF TGTGCCAGCAACCTGGACCCGAACACTGAAGCTTTCTTT
NA NA TRBJ2-3 TRBV21-1 CASRTTSTGHPTQYF TGTGCCAGCAGGACCACATCGACAGGGCACCCCACGCAGTATTTT
NA NA TRBJ1-6 TRBV5-4 CASSLGSNSPLHF TGTGCCAGCAGCTTGGGAAGTAATTCACCCCTCCACTTT
NA TRBD1 TRBJ1-4 TRBV28 CASSLAGTGGEKLFF TGTGCCAGCAGCTTAGCGGGGACAGGAGGGGAAAAACTGTTTTTT
NA NA TRBJ1-6 TRBV13 CASSSRIQGSSYNSPLHF TGTGCCAGCAGCTCACGGATCCAGGGGAGCTCCTATAATTCACCCCTCCACTTT
NA NA TRBJ2-3 TRBV4-1 CASSGGLGSYTDTQYF TGCGCCAGCAGCGGGGGGCTAGGCAGCTACACAGATACGCAGTATTTT
large NA TRBJ1-5 TRBV5-5 CASSLSSKSGGNQPQHF TGTGCCAGCAGCTTATCTTCTAAATCAGGGGGCAATCAGCCCCAGCATTTT
NA TRBD1 TRBJ1-2 TRBV28 CASSRQGGGYTF TGTGCCAGCAGCCGACAGGGCGGGGGCTACACCTTC
NA NA TRBJ1-6 TRBV11-2 CASSLVVNNSPLHF TGTGCCAGCAGCTTAGTCGTTAATAATTCACCCCTCCACTTT
NA TRBD1 TRBJ2-3 TRBV6-6 CASKRTGDRTDTQYF TGTGCCAGCAAGCGGACAGGGGATCGCACAGATACGCAGTATTTT
NA NA TRBJ1-5 TRBV15 CATSRDDQAQHF TGTGCCACCAGCAGAGATGACCAGGCCCAGCATTTT
once NA TRBJ2-6 TRBV30 CAWSVRETSGANVLTF TGTGCCTGGAGTGTACGGGAGACCTCTGGGGCCAACGTCCTGACTTTC
NA TRBD1 TRBJ1-2 TRBV14 CASSPRQGPNYGYTF TGTGCCAGCAGCCCCCGACAGGGGCCGAACTATGGCTACACCTTC
NA TRBD1 TRBJ1-1 TRBV27 CASSFHGTGEAFF TGTGCCAGCAGTTTCCACGGGACAGGGGAAGCTTTCTTT
once NA TRBJ2-5 TRBV18 CASSPTSETQYF TGTGCCAGCTCACCTACGTCGGAGACCCAGTACTTC
NA NA TRBJ1-1 TRBV5-1 CASSSVTGTANTEAFF TGCGCCAGCAGCTCCGTAACCGGGACGGCGAACACTGAAGCTTTCTTT
once NA TRBJ1-1 TRBV6-5 CASSLQENTEAFF TGTGCCAGCAGCCTACAGGAGAACACTGAAGCTTTCTTT
NA TRBD1 TRBJ2-3 TRBV25-1 CASSEFGDSRDTQYF TGTGCCAGCAGTGAATTCGGGGACAGTCGGGATACGCAGTATTTT
NA NA TRBJ2-5 TRBV5-6 CASSLIGRETQYF TGTGCCAGCAGCTTGATCGGACGGGAGACCCAGTACTTC
NA NA TRBJ1-1 TRBV11-2 CASSIHQGNTEAFF TGTGCCAGCAGCATCCACCAGGGGAACACTGAAGCTTTCTTT
NA NA TRBJ1-4 TRBV11-2 CASSGGTTQEKLFF TGTGCCAGCAGTGGTGGGACAACCCAAGAAAAACTGTTTTTT
once NA TRBJ1-2 TRBV29-1 CSVAPRGGGYTF TGCAGCGTGGCCCCCCGGGGAGGCGGCTACACCTTC
NA TRBD1 TRBJ2-7 TRBV19 CASSIGTRTGSEQYF TGTGCCAGTAGTATAGGGACCCGGACAGGGAGCGAGCAGTACTTC
NA NA TRBJ1-5 TRBV28 CASTLRADYSNQPQHF TGTGCCAGCACCCTGCGGGCAGATTATAGCAATCAGCCCCAGCATTTT
NA NA TRBJ2-2 TRBV5-1 CASSLTGNTGELFF TGCGCCAGCAGCTTGACGGGGAACACCGGGGAGCTGTTTTTT
NA NA TRBJ1-3 TRBV7-2 CASSLVGVSGNTIYF TGTGCCAGCAGCTTAGTGGGAGTCTCTGGAAACACCATATATTTT
NA TRBD2 TRBJ2-2 TRBV5-4 CASSLRTSGSGELFF TGTGCCAGCAGCTTGAGGACTAGCGGGAGCGGGGAGCTGTTTTTT
NA NA TRBJ1-2 TRBV7-9 CASSLGTLANYGYTF TGTGCCAGCAGCTTAGGAACGCTAGCTAACTATGGCTACACCTTC
NA NA TRBJ2-7 TRBV7-2 CASSPGGTMAYEQYF TGTGCCAGCAGCCCCGGGGGGACAATGGCTTACGAGCAGTACTTC
NA TRBD2 TRBJ2-5 TRBV10-3 CAISESMGGIETQYF TGTGCCATCAGTGAGTCGATGGGAGGGATCGAGACCCAGTACTTC
NA TRBD1 TRBJ1-2 TRBV5-4 CASSRQGLSYGYTF TGTGCCAGCAGCCGACAGGGACTCTCCTATGGCTACACCTTC
NA TRBD1 TRBJ2-7 TRBV7-9 CASSDLDRAGDEQYF TGTGCCAGCAGCGACCTCGACAGGGCCGGGGACGAGCAGTACTTC
NA TRBD2 TRBJ2-1 TRBV30 CACRRLADYNEQFF TGTGCCTGTAGACGACTAGCAGATTACAATGAGCAGTTCTTC
NA TRBD1 TRBJ1-2 TRBV5-1 CASSPGGQNNYGYTF TGCGCCAGCAGCCCGGGGGGACAGAATAACTATGGCTACACCTTC
NA TRBD1 TRBJ1-1 TRBV27 CASNSWTGSEAFF TGTGCCAGCAACTCCTGGACAGGGTCTGAAGCTTTCTTT
NA NA TRBJ1-5 TRBV2 CASSAGQGSNQPQHF TGTGCCAGCAGTGCGGGTCAGGGGAGCAATCAGCCCCAGCATTTT
NA NA TRBJ2-2 TRBV27 CASSSPPGKTGELFF TGTGCCAGCAGTTCTCCCCCGGGAAAAACCGGGGAGCTGTTTTTT
once TRBD1 TRBJ1-1 TRBV7-9 CASSDRQGVEAFF TGTGCCAGCAGCGACAGACAGGGTGTAGAAGCTTTCTTT
NA NA TRBJ1-1 TRBV19 CASSIGQGRSEAFF TGTGCCAGTAGTATAGGGCAGGGGCGATCTGAAGCTTTCTTT
once NA TRBJ2-5 TRBV19 CASSRAYQETQYF TGTGCCAGTAGTAGGGCGTACCAAGAGACCCAGTACTTC
NA NA TRBJ2-7 TRBV11-2 CASSTTSGHEQYF TGTGCCAGCAGCACGACCAGTGGCCACGAGCAGTACTTC
NA NA TRBJ1-1 TRBV9 CASSPRTLSATEAFF TGTGCCAGCAGCCCTAGGACACTTTCCGCCACTGAAGCTTTCTTT
NA TRBD1 TRBJ1-2 TRBV6-1 CASTLGQGHYGYTF TGTGCCAGCACCCTGGGACAGGGTCACTATGGCTACACCTTC
NA NA TRBJ1-5 TRBV18 CASSRTQGERNQPQHF TGTGCCAGCTCGAGGACGCAGGGAGAGCGCAATCAGCCCCAGCATTTT